The rows below give T cell receptor beta chains drawn from one sample of a study of spatial heterogeneity in lung cancer. TCRdb re-derived calls from the 5' RACE reads in MiXCR, one entry per CDR3 protein. Among 10,000 to 15,000 distinct CDR3 sequences, 15% to 20% were seen once, and the ten largest hold 45% to 60%. The sequences come from PBMCs, collected at surgery. Source of these receptors: a male donor with early-stage non-small cell lung cancer. Each CDR3 is given with its conserved first and last residue. A D gene is named only where the DNA matches it firmly. Clone size appears in some rows only: once, few, many, or a class for an expanded clone.

j_call clone_size v_call d_call cdr3_aa cdr3_nt
TRBJ2-4 - TRBV7-2 - CASSLEGSKNIQYF TGTGCCAGCAGCTTAGAGGGTTCCAAAAACATTCAGTACTTC
TRBJ2-7 - TRBV7-2 - CASSLAVLYEQYF TGTGCCAGCAGCTTAGCAGTTCTATACGAGCAGTACTTC
TRBJ1-5 - TRBV2 TRBD1 CASSSGTGGIQPQHF TGTGCCAGCAGTTCCGGGACAGGGGGAATTCAGCCCCAGCATTTT
TRBJ2-3 many TRBV7-3 TRBD2 CASSRSGTTDTQYF TGTGCCAGCAGTAGGAGCGGGACCACAGATACGCAGTATTTT
TRBJ2-4 - TRBV4-1 TRBD1 CASSQEGTGGGGNF TGCGCCAGCAGCCAAGAAGGGACAGGGGGCGGTGGGAACTTC
TRBJ2-4 - TRBV3-1 - CASSQSSASIQYF TGTGCCAGCAGCCAGTCTTCCGCGAGCATTCAGTACTTC
TRBJ2-4 many TRBV23-1 TRBD1 CASSLTGAIQYF TGCGCCAGCAGTCTGACAGGGGCCATTCAGTACTTC
TRBJ2-5 - TRBV24-1 TRBD2 CATSDPQGLRGEETQYF TGTGCCACCAGTGACCCCCAAGGCCTCCGGGGGGAAGAGACCCAGTACTTC
TRBJ1-2 once TRBV28 - CASSLTGYGYTF TGTGCCAGCAGTTTAACGGGCTATGGCTACACCTTC
TRBJ1-2 - TRBV28 - CASIAPGGWNGYTF TGTGCCAGCATCGCTCCAGGAGGGTGGAATGGCTACACCTTC
TRBJ1-5 many TRBV7-9 - CASSSTGSNQPQHF TGTGCCAGCAGCTCGACAGGATCCAATCAGCCCCAGCATTTT
TRBJ2-7 - TRBV11-2 - CASSSGRGGLDF TGTGCCAGCAGCTCCGGACGTGGGGGCCTAGACTTC